What follows describes a single TCR beta chain. Its specificity is unknown. This sample is part of a study of CD8 T cells in ankylosing spondylitis. Study conclusions and caveats: A TCR beta motif of several highly homologous variants appeared characteristic of ankylosing spondylitis blood.

TCRdb independently ran MiXCR on the 5' RACE reads; one entry per CDR3 protein. The profile covers approximately 540,000 distinct CDR3 sequences, with approximately 12% appearing a single time and 6.5% to 7% taken by the ten largest. V lost 6 bases and J 2 bases, leaving 10 bases between the germline ends. This CDR3 comprises 13 residues. Germline lookup yields CDR1 MGHDK and CDR2 SYGVNS. Sequenced input: blood, either unsorted or a sorted T cell fraction (not recorded which). The chain links TRBV25-1 to TRBJ1-2; D remains ambiguous. This receptor was obtained from a male donor with ankylosing spondylitis. The CDR3 DNA is TGTGCCAGCAGAGACGACGGCAACTATGGCTACACCTTC. Encoded protein: CASRDDGNYGYTF.